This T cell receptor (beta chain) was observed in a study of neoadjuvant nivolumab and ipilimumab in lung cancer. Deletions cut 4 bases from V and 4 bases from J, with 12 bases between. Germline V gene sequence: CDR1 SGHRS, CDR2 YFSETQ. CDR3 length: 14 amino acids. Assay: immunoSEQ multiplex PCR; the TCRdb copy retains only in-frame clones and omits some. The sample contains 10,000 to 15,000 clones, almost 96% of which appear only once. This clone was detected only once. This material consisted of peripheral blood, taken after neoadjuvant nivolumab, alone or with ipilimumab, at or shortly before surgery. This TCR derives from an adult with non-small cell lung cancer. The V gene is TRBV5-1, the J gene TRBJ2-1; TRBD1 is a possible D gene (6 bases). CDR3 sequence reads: CASSEGTLYNEQFF. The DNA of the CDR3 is TGCGCCAGCAGCGAAGGGACACTATACAATGAGCAGTTCTTC.